This TCR beta chain was recovered during a study of beta chain features in type 1 diabetes. Germline CDR1 SGDLS, CDR2 YYNGEE. Trimming took 1 base from V and 7 from J; bases not matched to a gene: 9. The CDR3 is 15 residues long. Sequencing targeted expressed TCRB transcripts, as all isolated RNA had been reverse transcribed. TCRdb's table, derived via immunoSEQ multiplex PCR, lists solely in-frame clones and lacks some. The sample comprises over 300,000 clones, 9.3% of which are singletons, and about 1% rests with the top ten. Overall study results and limits: Type 1 diabetes patients had TCRB CDR3s that were shorter (moderately but significantly so) in all four CD4+ subsets.

Comments on this clone: Its target is unknown.

This TCR derives from a man aged 25 to 40 with type 1 diabetes. Source material: central memory CD4+ T cells from blood. V usage is TRBV9 and J usage is TRBJ2-7; 9 bases map to TRBD1. The CDR3 DNA follows: TGTGCCAGCAGCGTAACAGGGGGCGCAGAAGATGAGCAGTACTTC. Translating it yields CASSVTGGAEDEQYF.